Below, one T cell receptor beta chain is given with its context. The antigen it binds to is not known. No qualities accompany the bases; no much larger clone lies one base away. Collaborating institutions collected whole blood in K2EDTA tubes following their own protocols. For TCRbeta analysis, collaborators shipped samples as frozen whole blood, isolated PBMCs, or DNA extracted from either of those sample types. TCRbeta CDR3 regions were amplified from genomic DNA using the immunoSEQ Assay, a bias-controlled multiplex PCR. The study's own analysis went as follows. Nucleated cell counts per sample were estimated from amplification of reference gene primers within the assay. Sequence reads were collapsed and filtered to measure the absolute abundance of every unique TCRbeta CDR3 rearrangement. For each sample, productive Simpson clonality was calculated by taking the square root of Simpson's diversity index across productive rearrangements. TCRdb took this table from immuneACCESS and kept in-frame rearrangements with V and J called. Such tables lack part of the clones; where checked against another copy, unresolved V genes explain under half of the gap, and the rest is unexplained. V and J calls and clone size follow that table, whereas D and trimming were derived from the DNA. Across this sample there are about 72,000 clones, with under 90% seen only once. The ten most abundant clones make up approximately 10% of the sample.

This entry belongs to a study of blood T cell repertoires in COVID-19 (dated by TCRdb to between 2020 and 2021). In the study overall: The collaborator samples originated in the United States, Italy and Spain and spanned the acute and convalescent phases of COVID-19. The prospective study material was composed of cDNA or gDNA derived from T cells, B-cell-depleted T cells, or PBMCs. Subjects who had been exposed to COVID-19, were actively infected with it, or had recovered from it provided the deeply sampled blood TCRbeta repertoires that made up the dataset. The repertoires were made available in a free public database intended to serve as a resource for research on the immune response to SARS-CoV-2. Samples were obtained from the ongoing ImmuneRACE study (first 160 participants) and from 1,200 or so subjects provided by 6 global collaborators. A de-identified subject ID, COVID-19 status, age in years and sex were almost always included in the sample metadata. HLA class I and class II types, where available, came from metadata supplied by the sample provider rather than from assay-based typing.

The germline V gene gives CDR1 as MNHEY and CDR2 as SVGAGI. A distance of 10 bases separates the germline ends of V and J, which lose 5 bases and 2 bases respectively. The CDR3 runs 14 residues from the cysteine to the phenylalanine. Solely the CDR3 DNA is kept, with 42 bases framed from the first base. Overall study outcomes, separate from this receptor: How much clinical and demographic metadata was included differed by source and by participant, and the metadata was provided uncurated.

The sample comprised peripheral blood. This sequence originates from a man aged 65 to 85 with active or convalescent COVID-19. The V and J segments used are TRBV6-5 and TRBJ1-5; the D gene is perhaps TRBD1, on 6 matching bases. CDR3 loop: CASSQGRGNQPQHF. At the DNA level, the sequence is TGTGCCAGCAGTCAGGGGCGCGGCAATCAGCCCCAGCATTTT.